This TCR beta chain was captured in a study of T-cell reconstitution after alpha-beta-depleted transplantation in children. The TCRbeta library was prepared with unique molecular identifiers. TCRdb reprocessed the PCR reads with MiXCR, giving one entry per CDR3 protein. In the table there are around 190,000 distinct CDR3 sequences, roughly 7.1% of which are singletons. Study results and limitations: The study reportedly traced alpha-beta T cells about two months after transplant to several hundred expanded graft clones. A year post-transplant, T-cell counts and diversity derived mostly from newly produced T cells.

Note on this clonotype: Its cognate antigen is unknown.

Germline values: CDR1 MNHEY, CDR2 SMNVEV (reference sequence). V was pared by 3 bases and J by 5 bases, with 12 bases between. The CDR3 has 14 amino acids. Sequencing was performed on PBMCs, taken before TCRalphabeta/CD19-depleted stem cell transplant. This chain connects TRBV27 to TRBJ2-3, with D possibly TRBD2 on 6 matching bases. The TCR sequence derives from a boy aged 2-15 years with acute lymphoblastic leukemia, due to receive a stem cell transplant. The CDR3 is CASSLRRRGDTQYF. The CDR3 bases are TGTGCCAGCAGTTTGCGGCGGAGGGGAGATACGCAGTATTTT.